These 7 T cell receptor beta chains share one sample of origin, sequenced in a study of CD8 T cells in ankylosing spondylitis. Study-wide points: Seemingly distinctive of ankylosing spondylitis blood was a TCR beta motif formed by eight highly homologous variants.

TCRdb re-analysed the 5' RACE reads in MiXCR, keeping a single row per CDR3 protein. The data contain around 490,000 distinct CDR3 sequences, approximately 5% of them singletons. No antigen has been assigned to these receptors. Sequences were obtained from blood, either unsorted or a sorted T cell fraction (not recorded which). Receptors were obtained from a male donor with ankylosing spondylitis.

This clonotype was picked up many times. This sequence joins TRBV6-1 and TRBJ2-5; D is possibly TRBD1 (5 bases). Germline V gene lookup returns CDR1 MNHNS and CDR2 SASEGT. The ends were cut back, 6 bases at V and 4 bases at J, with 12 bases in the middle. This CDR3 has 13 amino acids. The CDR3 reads CASRIQGLETQYF. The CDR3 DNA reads TGTGCCAGCAGGATTCAGGGCCTAGAGACCCAGTACTTC.

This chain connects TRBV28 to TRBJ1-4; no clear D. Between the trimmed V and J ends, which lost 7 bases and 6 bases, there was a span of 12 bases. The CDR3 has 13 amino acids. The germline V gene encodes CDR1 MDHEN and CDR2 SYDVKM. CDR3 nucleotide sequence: TGTGCCAGCAACCCACTGGGCGATGAAAAACTGTTTTTT. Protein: CASNPLGDEKLFF.

CDR3 in DNA: TGTGCCAGCAGTTTCGACGGGGGGTCAGGTTACAATGAGCAGTTCTTC. This translates into CASSFDGGSGYNEQFF. The chain recombines TRBV6-5 with TRBJ2-1; TRBD2 agrees at 7 bases. With V trimmed by 4 bases and J by 4 bases, 10 bases remained unmatched. Germline V gene lookup returns CDR1 MNHEY and CDR2 SVGAGI. CDR3 length: 16 residues.

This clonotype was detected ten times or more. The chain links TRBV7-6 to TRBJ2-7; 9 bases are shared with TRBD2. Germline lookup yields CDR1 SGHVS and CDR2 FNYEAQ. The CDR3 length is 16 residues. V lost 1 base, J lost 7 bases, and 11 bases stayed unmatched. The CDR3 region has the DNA TGTGCCAGCAGCTTAGATCCCAGCGGGAGGTCAACTGAGCAGTACTTC. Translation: CASSLDPSGRSTEQYF.

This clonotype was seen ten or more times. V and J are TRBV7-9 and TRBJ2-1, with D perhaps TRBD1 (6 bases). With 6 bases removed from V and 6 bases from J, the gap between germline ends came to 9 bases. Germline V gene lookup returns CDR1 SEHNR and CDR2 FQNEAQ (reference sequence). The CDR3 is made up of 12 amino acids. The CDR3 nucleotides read TGTGCCAGCAGACAGGGCCTCAATGAGCAGTTCTTC. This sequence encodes CASRQGLNEQFF.

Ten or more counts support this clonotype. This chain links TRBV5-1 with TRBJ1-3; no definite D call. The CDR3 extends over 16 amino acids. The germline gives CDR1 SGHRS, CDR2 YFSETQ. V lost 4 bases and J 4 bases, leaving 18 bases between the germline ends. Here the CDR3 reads CASSLTPFSLGNTIYF. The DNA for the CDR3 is TGCGCCAGCAGCCTGACACCCTTTTCTCTGGGAAACACCATATATTTT. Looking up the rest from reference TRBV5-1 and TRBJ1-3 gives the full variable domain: KAGVTQTPRYLIKTRGQQVTLSCSPISGHRSVSWYQQTPGQGLQFLFEYFSETQRNKGNFPGRFSGRQFSNSRSEMNVSTLELGDSALYLCASSLTPFSLGNTIYFGEGSWLTVV.

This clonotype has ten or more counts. The CDR3 loop reads CASSQNGAEREFF. CDR3 nucleotides: TGTGCCAGCAGCCAAAATGGCGCGGAGCGGGAGTTCTTC. This sequence joins TRBV3-1 and TRBJ2-1; TRBD2 is a possible D gene (6 bases). The V end was cut by 2 bases, the J end by 14 bases, with 16 bases between. CDR3 length: 13 amino acids. The germline V gene has CDR1 LGHDT and CDR2 YNNKEL (reference sequence).